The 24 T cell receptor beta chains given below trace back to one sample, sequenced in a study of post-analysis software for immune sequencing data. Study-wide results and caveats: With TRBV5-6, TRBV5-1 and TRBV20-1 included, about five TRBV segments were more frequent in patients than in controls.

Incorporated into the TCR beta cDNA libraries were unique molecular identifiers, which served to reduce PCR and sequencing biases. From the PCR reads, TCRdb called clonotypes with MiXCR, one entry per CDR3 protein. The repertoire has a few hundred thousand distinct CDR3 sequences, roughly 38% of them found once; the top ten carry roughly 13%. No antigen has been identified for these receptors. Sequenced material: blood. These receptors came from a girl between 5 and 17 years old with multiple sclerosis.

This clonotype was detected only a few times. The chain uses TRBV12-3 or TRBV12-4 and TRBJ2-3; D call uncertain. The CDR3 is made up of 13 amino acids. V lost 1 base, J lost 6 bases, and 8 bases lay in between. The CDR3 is CASSLGSPDTQYF. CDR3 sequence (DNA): TGTGCCAGCAGTTTAGGTAGCCCGGATACGCAGTATTTT.

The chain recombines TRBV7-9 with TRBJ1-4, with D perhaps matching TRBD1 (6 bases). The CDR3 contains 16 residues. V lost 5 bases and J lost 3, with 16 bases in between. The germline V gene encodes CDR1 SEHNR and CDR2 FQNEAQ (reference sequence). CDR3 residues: CASSPDTGKANEKLFF. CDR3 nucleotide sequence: TGTGCCAGCAGCCCCGATACAGGGAAAGCTAATGAAAAACTGTTTTTT.

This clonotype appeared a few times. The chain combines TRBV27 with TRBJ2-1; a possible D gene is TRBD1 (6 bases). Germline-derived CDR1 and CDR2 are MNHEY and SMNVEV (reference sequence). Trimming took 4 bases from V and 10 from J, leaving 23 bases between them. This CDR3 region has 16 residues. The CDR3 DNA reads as TGTGCCAGCAGTTCATTGGACAGTTTTTTCGTAATAGAGCAGTTCTTC. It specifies CASSSLDSFFVIEQFF.

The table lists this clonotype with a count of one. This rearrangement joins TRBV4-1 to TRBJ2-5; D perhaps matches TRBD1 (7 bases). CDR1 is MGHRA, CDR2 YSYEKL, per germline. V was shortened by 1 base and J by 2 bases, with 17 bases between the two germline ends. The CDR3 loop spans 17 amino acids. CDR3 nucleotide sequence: TGCGCCAGCAGCCAAGGTCCTGGCAGGGGGGATCAAGAGACCCAGTACTTC. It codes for CASSQGPGRGDQETQYF.

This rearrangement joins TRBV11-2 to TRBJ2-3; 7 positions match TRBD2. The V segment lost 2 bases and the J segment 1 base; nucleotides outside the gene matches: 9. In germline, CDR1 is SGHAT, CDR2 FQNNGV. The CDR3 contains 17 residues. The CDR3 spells CASSLTPSGRGTDTQYF. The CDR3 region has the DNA TGTGCCAGCAGCTTAACTCCTAGCGGTAGAGGCACAGATACGCAGTATTTT.

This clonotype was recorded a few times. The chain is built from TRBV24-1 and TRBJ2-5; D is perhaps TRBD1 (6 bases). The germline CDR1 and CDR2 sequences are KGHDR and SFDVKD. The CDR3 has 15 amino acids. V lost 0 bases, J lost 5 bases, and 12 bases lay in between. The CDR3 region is CATSDLGGPRETQYF. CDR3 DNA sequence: TGTGCCACCAGTGATTTGGGGGGCCCCCGTGAGACCCAGTACTTC.

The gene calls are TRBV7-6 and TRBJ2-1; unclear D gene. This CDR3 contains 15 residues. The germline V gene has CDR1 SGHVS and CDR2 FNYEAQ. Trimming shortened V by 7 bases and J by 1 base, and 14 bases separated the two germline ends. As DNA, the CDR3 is TGTGCCAGCACCGCCGGTGAAGGTTCCTACAATGAGCAGTTCTTC. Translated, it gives CASTAGEGSYNEQFF.

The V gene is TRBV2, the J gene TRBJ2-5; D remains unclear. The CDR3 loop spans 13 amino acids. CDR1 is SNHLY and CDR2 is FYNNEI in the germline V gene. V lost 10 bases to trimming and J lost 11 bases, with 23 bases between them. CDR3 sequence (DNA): TGTGCCACCCAGCAGGAGCCCACGGGTGAGCAGTACTTC. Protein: CATQQEPTGEQYF.

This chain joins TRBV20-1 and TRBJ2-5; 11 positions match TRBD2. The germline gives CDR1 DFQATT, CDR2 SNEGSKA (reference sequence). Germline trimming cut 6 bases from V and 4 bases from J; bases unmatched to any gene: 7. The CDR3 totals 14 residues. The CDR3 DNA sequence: TGCAGTGCACCGCCGACTAGCGGGGTAGAGACCCAGTACTTC. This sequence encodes CSAPPTSGVETQYF.

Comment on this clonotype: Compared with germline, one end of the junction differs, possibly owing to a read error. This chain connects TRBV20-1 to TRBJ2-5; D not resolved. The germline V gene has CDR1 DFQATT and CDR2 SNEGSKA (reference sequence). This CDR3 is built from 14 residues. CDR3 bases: TGCAGTGCTGGTCCCCTAAGGAACCAAGAGACCCTGTACTTC. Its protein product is CSAGPLRNQETLYF.

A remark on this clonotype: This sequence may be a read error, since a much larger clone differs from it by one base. The CDR3 DNA follows: TGCGCCAGCAGCTTTAGCAGGGGGGGCAATGAGCAGTTCTTC. Its translation: CASSFSRGGNEQFF. This chain connects TRBV5-1 to TRBJ2-1; D is possibly TRBD1 or TRBD2 (7 bases each). V lost 2 bases, J lost 6 bases, and 12 bases lay in between. CDR1 is SGHRS, CDR2 YFSETQ, per germline. This CDR3 has 14 residues.

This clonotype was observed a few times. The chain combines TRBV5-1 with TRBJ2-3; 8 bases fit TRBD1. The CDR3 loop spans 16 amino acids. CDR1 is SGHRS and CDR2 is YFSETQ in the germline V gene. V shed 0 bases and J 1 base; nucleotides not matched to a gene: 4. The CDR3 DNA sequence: TGCGCCAGCAGCTTGGTTTCGACAGGGGGCACAGATACGCAGTATTTT. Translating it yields CASSLVSTGGTDTQYF.

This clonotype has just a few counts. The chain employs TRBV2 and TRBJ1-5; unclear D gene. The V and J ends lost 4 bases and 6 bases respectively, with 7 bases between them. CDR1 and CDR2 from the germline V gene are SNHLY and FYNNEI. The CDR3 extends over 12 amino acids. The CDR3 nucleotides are TGTGCCAGCAGTGGACTGGGTCAGCCCCAGCATTTT. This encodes CASSGLGQPQHF.

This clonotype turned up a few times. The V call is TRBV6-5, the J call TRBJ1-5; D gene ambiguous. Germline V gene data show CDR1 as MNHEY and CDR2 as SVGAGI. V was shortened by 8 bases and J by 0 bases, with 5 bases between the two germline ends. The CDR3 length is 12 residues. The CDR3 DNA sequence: TGTGCCAGCGGGTTTAGCAATCAGCCCCAGCATTTT. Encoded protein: CASGFSNQPQHF.

The CDR3 loop is CATSEGTGWGPVDTQYF. For the CDR3, the DNA is TGTGCCACCAGTGAGGGGACAGGTTGGGGACCGGTAGATACGCAGTATTTT. The chain links TRBV24-1 to TRBJ2-3; TRBD1 aligns across 8 bases. Per the germline V gene, CDR1 is KGHDR and CDR2 is SFDVKD. This CDR3 region has 17 residues. Unmatched junction bases numbered 13, after V lost 4 bases and J lost 5 bases.

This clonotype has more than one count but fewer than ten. This chain's CDR3 is CSAREFATGADTQYF. Here the CDR3 DNA reads TGCAGTGCTAGAGAGTTCGCAACCGGGGCAGATACGCAGTATTTT. V is TRBV20-1 and J is TRBJ2-3; perhaps TRBD2 as D (5 bases). Looked up from germline, CDR1 is DFQATT and CDR2 is SNEGSKA (reference sequence). The V end was cut by 0 bases, the J end by 4 bases, with 14 bases between. This CDR3 comprises 15 residues.

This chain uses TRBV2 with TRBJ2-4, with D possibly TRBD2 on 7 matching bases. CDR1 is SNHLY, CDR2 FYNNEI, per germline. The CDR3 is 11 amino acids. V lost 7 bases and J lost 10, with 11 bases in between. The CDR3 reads CASTEGGIQYF. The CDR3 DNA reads TGTGCCAGCACGGAGGGGGGGATTCAGTACTTC.

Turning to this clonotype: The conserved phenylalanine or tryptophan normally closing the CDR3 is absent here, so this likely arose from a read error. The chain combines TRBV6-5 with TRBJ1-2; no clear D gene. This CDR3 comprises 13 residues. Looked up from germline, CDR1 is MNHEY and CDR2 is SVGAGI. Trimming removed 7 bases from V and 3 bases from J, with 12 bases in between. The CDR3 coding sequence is TGTGCCAGCAAGGCCCTCGGGGACTATGGCTACACCTGC. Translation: CASKALGDYGYTC.

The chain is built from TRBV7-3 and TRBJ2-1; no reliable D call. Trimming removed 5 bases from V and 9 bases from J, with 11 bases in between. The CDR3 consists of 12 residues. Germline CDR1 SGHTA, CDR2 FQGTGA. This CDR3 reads CASSGVSREQFF. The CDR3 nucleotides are TGTGCCAGCAGCGGGGTGTCCCGTGAGCAGTTCTTC.

CDR3 nucleotide sequence: TGTGCCAGCAGCTTAGGACAGCTGAACGACAATGAGCAGTTCTTC. Its translation: CASSLGQLNDNEQFF. The chain has TRBV7-9 and TRBJ2-1; D is possibly TRBD1 (5 bases). The CDR3 is made up of 15 amino acids. Germline CDR1 reads SEHNR; CDR2 reads FQNEAQ (reference sequence). V lost 1 base and J 5 bases, leaving 12 bases between the germline ends.

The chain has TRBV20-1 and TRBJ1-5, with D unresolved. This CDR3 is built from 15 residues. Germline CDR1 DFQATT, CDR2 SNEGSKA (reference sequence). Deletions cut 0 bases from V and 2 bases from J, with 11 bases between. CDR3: CSARDFGQGNQPQHF. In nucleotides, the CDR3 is TGCAGTGCTAGAGATTTTGGGCAGGGCAATCAGCCCCAGCATTTT.

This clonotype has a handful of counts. Here the CDR3 reads CASSRGESSNQPQHF. In nucleotides, the CDR3 is TGCGCCAGCAGCCGTGGGGAGAGTAGCAATCAGCCCCAGCATTTT. The V call is TRBV4-1, the J call TRBJ1-5, with D uncertain. Germline V gene data show CDR1 as MGHRA and CDR2 as YSYEKL. This CDR3 has 15 amino acids. V lost 4 bases and J lost 0, with 10 bases in between.

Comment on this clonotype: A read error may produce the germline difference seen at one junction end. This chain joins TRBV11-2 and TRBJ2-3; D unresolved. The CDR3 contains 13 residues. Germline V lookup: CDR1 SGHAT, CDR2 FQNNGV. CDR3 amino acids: CASSSGLQNTRYF. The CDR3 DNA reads TGTGCCAGCAGCTCCGGGCTACAGAATACGCGGTATTTT.

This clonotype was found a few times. CDR3 sequence (DNA): TGTGCCAGCAGCCAAGATGCCTATGGCTACACCTTC. Translating gives CASSQDAYGYTF. The V call is TRBV14, the J call TRBJ1-2, with D uncertain. V was trimmed by 0 bases and J by 4 bases, leaving 3 bases between them. Germline V gene data show CDR1 as SGHDN and CDR2 as FVKESK. CDR3 length: 12 amino acids.